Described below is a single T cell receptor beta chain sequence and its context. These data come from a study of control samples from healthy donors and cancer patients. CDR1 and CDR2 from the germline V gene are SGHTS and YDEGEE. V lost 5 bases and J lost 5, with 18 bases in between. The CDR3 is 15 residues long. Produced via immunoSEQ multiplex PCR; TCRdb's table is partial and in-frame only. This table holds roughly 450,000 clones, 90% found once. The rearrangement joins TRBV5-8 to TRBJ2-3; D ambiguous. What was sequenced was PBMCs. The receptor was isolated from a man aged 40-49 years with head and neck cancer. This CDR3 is CASRIPHRVLDTQYF. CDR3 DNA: TGTGCCAGCAGGATTCCCCATAGGGTTTTAGATACGCAGTATTTT.